This entry concerns a single T cell receptor (beta chain). The sample belongs to a study of T cell responses to AZD1222 COVID-19 vaccine. The CDR3 totals 14 residues. CDR1 and CDR2 (germline): LNHDA, SQIVND (reference sequence). V was clipped by 3 bases and J by 7 bases, with 13 bases between them. Profiled with immunoSEQ multiplex PCR; TCRdb holds only in-frame clones, not every one. The data contain around 180,000 clones, around 94% of them singletons. Sequences were derived from peripheral blood, sampled 28 days after the second AZD1222 dose. The chain has TRBV19 and TRBJ2-1; a weak D match, TRBD2 (7 bases). This clonotype was obtained from an adult who received the AZD1222 COVID-19 vaccine. The CDR3 sequence: CASSMGGQFNEQFF. The CDR3 DNA is TGTGCCAGTAGTATGGGGGGGCAATTTAATGAGCAGTTCTTC.